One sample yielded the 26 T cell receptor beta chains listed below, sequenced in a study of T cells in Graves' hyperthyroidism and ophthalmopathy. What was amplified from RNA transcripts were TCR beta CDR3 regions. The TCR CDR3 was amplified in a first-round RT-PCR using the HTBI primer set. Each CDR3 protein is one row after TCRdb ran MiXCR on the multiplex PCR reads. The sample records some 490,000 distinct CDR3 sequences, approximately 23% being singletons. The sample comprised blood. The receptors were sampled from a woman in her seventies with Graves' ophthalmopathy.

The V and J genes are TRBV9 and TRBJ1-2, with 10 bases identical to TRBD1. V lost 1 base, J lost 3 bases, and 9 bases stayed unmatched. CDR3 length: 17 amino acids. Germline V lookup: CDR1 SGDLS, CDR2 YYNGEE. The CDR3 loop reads CASSVNRGTGADYGYTF. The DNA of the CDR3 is TGTGCCAGCAGCGTAAATCGGGGGACAGGGGCTGACTATGGCTACACCTTC.

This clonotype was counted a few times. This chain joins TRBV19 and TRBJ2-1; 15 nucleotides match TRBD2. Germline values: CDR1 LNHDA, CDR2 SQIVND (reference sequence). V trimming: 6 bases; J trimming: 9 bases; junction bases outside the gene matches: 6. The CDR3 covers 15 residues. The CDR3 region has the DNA TGTGCCAGTAGGCCGGGACTAGCGGGAGGTCGTGAGCAGTTCTTC. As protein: CASRPGLAGGREQFF.

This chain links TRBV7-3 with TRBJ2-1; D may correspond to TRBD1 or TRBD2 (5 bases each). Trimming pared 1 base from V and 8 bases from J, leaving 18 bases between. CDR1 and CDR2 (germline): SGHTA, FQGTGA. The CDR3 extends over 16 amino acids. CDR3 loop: CASSLNGAGNGDEQFF. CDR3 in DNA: TGTGCCAGCAGCTTAAACGGGGCGGGTAATGGGGATGAGCAGTTCTTC. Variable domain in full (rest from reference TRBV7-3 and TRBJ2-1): GAGVSQTPSNKVTEKGKYVELRCDPISGHTALYWYRQSLGQGPEFLIYFQGTGAADDSGLPNDRFFAVRPEGSVSTLKIQRTERGDSAVYLCASSLNGAGNGDEQFFGPGTRLTVL.

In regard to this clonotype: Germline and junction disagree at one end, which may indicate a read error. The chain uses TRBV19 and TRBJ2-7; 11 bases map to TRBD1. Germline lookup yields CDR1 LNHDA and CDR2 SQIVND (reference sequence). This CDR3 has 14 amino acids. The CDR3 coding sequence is TGTGCCAGTAGTATCGGACAGGGGGCCTACAAGCAGTACTTC. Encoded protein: CASSIGQGAYKQYF.

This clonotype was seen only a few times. As DNA, the CDR3 is TGTGCCAGCAGCCCCGCCCCATCGAGCGGTGGCTACACCTTC. Amino acid sequence: CASSPAPSSGGYTF. J is TRBJ1-2 and V is TRBV7-2; D call uncertain. The V end was cut by 5 bases, the J end by 7 bases, with 17 bases between. CDR1 is SGHTA and CDR2 is FQGNSA in the germline V gene. This CDR3 region has 14 residues.

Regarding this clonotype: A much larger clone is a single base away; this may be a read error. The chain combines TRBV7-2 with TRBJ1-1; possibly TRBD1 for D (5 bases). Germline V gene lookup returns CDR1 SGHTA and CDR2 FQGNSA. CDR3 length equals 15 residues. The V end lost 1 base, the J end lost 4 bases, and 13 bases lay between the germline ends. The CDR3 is CASSLDPRQITEAFF. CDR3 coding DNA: TGTGCCAGCAGCTTAGACCCGAGACAGATCACTGAAGCTTTCTTT.

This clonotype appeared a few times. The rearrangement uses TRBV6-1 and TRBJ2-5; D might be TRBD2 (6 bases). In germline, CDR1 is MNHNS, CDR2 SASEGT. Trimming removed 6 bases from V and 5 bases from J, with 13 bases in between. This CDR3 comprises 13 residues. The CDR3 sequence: CASRTGVVETQYF. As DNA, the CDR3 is TGTGCCAGCAGGACGGGGGTGGTGGAGACCCAGTACTTC.

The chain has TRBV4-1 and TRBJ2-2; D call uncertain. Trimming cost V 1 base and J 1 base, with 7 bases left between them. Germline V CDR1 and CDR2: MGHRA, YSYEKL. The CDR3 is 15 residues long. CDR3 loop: CASSQVWGNTGELFF. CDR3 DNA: TGCGCCAGCAGCCAAGTTTGGGGGAACACCGGGGAGCTGTTTTTT.

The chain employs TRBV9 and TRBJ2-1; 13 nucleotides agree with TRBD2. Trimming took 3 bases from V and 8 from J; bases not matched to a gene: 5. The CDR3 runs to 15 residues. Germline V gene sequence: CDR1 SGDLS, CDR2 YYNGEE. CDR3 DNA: TGTGCCAGCAGCGCGGGACTAGCGGGATCTTATGAGCAGTTCTTC. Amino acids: CASSAGLAGSYEQFF.

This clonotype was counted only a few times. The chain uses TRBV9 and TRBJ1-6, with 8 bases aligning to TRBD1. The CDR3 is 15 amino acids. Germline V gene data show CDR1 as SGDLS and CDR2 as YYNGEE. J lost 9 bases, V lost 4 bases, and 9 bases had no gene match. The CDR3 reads CASSLTGTGGSPLHF. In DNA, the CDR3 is TGTGCCAGCAGCCTAACCGGGACAGGAGGTTCACCCCTCCACTTT.

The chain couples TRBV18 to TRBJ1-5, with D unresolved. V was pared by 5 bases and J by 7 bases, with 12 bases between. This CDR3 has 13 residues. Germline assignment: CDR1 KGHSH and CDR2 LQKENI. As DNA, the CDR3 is TGTGCCAGCTCAGACGACACCACCCAGCCCCAGCATTTT. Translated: CASSDDTTQPQHF. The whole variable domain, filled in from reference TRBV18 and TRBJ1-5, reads NAGVMQNPRHLVRRRGQEARLRCSPMKGHSHVYWYRQLPEEGLKFMVYLQKENIIDESGMPKERFSAEFPKEGPSILRIQQVVRGDSAAYFCASSDDTTQPQHFGDGTRLSIL.

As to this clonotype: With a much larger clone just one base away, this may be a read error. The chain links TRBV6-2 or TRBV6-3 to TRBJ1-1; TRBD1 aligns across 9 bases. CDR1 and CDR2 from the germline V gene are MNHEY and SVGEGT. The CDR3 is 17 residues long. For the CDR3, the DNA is TGTGTCAGCAGTTACTCCCTGTTCGGGACAGGGTCTTCTGAAGCTTTCTTT. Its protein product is CVSSYSLFGTGSSEAFF.

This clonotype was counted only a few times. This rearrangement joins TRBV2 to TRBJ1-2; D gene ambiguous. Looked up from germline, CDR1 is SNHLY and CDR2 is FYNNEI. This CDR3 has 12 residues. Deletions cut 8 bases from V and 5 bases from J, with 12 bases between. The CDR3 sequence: CASSDRPYGYTF. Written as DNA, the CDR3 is TGTGCCAGCTCGGACCGACCTTATGGCTACACCTTC.

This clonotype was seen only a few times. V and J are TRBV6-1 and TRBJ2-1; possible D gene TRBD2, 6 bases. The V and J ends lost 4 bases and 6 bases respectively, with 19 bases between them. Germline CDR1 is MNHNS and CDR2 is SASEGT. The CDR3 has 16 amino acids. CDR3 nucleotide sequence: TGTGCCAGCAGTGCCCAGGAGGGCGGACGACGCAATGAGCAGTTCTTC. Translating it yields CASSAQEGGRRNEQFF.

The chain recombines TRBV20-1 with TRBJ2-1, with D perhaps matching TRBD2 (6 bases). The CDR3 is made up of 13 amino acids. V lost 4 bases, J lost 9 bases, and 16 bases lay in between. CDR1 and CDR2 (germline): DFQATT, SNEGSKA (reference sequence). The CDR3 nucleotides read TGCAGTGCTACCCGACTAGTAAGTGGTGAGCAGTTCTTC. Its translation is CSATRLVSGEQFF.

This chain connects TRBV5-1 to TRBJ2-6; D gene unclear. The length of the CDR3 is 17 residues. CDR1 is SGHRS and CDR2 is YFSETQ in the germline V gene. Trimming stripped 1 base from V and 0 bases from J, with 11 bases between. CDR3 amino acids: CASSLYFQHSGANVLTF. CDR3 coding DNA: TGCGCCAGCAGCTTGTACTTCCAGCACTCTGGGGCCAACGTCCTGACTTTC.

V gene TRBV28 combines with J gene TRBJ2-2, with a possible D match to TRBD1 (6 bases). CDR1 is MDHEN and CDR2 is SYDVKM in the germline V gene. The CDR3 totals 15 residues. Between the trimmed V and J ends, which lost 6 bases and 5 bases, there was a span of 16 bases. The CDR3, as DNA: TGTGCCAGCAGCCCCCAATGGGGGCGAACCGGGGAGCTGTTTTTT. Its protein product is CASSPQWGRTGELFF. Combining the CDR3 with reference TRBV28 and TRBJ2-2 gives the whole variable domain DVKVTQSSRYLVKRTGEKVFLECVQDMDHENMFWYRQDPGLGLRLIYFSYDVKMKEKGDIPEGYSVSREKKERFSLILESASTNQTSMYLCASSPQWGRTGELFFGEGSRLTVL.

CDR3 amino acids: CASSPGVAGGRDEQFF. CDR3 sequence (DNA): TGTGCCAGCAGCCCCGGGGTAGCGGGAGGGAGAGATGAGCAGTTCTTC. The J gene is TRBJ2-1, the V gene TRBV5-5; 11 nucleotides match TRBD2. Germline-derived CDR1 and CDR2 are SGHKS and YYEKEE (reference sequence). Trimming took 4 bases from V and 8 from J; bases not matched to a gene: 11. The CDR3 spans 16 residues.

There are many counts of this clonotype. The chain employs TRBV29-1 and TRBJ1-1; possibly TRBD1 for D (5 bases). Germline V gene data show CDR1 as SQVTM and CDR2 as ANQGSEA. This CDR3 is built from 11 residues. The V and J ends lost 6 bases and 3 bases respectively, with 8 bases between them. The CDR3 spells CSVGGDTEAFF. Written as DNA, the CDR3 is TGCAGCGTGGGGGGGGACACTGAAGCTTTCTTT.

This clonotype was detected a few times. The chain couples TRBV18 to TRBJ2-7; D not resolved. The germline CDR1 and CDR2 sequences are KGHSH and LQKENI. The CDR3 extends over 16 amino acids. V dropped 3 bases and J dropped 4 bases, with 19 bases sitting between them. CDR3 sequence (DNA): TGTGCCAGCTCACCCCTCGCGGCGCCGACGATTTACGAGCAGTACTTC. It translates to CASSPLAAPTIYEQYF.

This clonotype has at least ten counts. The DNA of the CDR3 is TGTGCCAGCAGTCCCCCGGGTCAGCCCCAGCATTTT. As protein: CASSPPGQPQHF. This chain connects TRBV6-1 to TRBJ1-5; no reliable D call. With 5 bases removed from V and 6 bases from J, the gap between germline ends came to 8 bases. Germline V gives CDR1 MNHNS, CDR2 SASEGT. This CDR3 spans 12 amino acids.

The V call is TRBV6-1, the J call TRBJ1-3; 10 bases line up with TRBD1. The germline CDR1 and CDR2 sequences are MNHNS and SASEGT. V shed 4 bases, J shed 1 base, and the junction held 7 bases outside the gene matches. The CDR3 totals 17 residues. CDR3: CASSVKPGQGSGNTIYF. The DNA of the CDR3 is TGTGCCAGCAGTGTAAAACCGGGACAGGGGTCTGGAAACACCATATATTTT.

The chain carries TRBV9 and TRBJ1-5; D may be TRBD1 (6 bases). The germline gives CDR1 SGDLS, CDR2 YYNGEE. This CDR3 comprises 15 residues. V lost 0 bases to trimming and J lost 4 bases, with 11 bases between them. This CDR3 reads CASSVGQGRNQPQHF. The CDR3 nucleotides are TGTGCCAGCAGCGTAGGGCAGGGGAGGAATCAGCCCCAGCATTTT.

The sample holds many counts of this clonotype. The CDR3 nucleotides are TGTGCCAGCAGTGAATATGGAGGCGGAAAAGAGACCCAGTACTTC. Its protein product is CASSEYGGGKETQYF. The V and J genes are TRBV6-1 and TRBJ2-5, with a possible D match to TRBD2 (5 bases). CDR1 and CDR2 from the germline V gene are MNHNS and SASEGT. The germline V and J ends were trimmed by 2 bases and 3 bases, with 13 bases remaining between them. This CDR3 is built from 15 residues.

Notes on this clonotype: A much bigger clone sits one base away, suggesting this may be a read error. The CDR3 protein is CASSPGRSGRLTDTQYF. CDR3 coding DNA: TGTGCCAGCAGCCCCGGCCGTAGCGGGAGGTTGACAGATACGCAGTATTTT. V usage is TRBV7-3 and J usage is TRBJ2-3; 10 positions match TRBD2. Germline V gene lookup returns CDR1 SGHTA and CDR2 FQGTGA. This CDR3 spans 17 amino acids. With V trimmed by 5 bases and J by 3 bases, 11 bases remained unmatched.

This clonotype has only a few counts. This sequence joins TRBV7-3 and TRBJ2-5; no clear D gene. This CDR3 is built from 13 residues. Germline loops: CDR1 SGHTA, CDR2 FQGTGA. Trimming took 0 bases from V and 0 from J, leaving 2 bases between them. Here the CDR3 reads CASSLTYQETQYF. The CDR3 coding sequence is TGTGCCAGCAGCTTAACGTACCAAGAGACCCAGTACTTC.